These 25 T cell receptor beta chains were sequenced from one sample in a study of T cell responses to AZD1222 COVID-19 vaccine. Method: immunoSEQ multiplex PCR; TCRdb's copy keeps in-frame clones and lacks some. The top ten clones hold 25% of a sample with approximately 74,000 clones, approximately 87% of them seen once. Here the sequenced sample was peripheral blood, taken 28 days after the second AZD1222 dose. These receptors all come from an adult who received the AZD1222 COVID-19 vaccine.

The chain has TRBV7-9 and TRBJ1-1; D call uncertain. Trimming took off 3 bases at V and 6 bases at J, with 8 bases between the two ends. The CDR3 consists of 12 residues. The germline V gene has CDR1 SEHNR and CDR2 FQNEAQ (reference sequence). The CDR3 here is CASSFLGAEAFF. The CDR3 coding sequence is TGTGCCAGCAGCTTCCTCGGGGCTGAAGCTTTCTTT.

The V call is TRBV12-3 or TRBV12-4, the J call TRBJ1-5, with D unclear. CDR3 length: 13 amino acids. Trimming took off 5 bases at V and 7 bases at J, with 12 bases between the two ends. The CDR3 loop reads CASSPRQAQPQHF. The CDR3 nucleotides are TGTGCCAGCAGTCCCCGCCAGGCGCAGCCCCAGCATTTT.

CDR3 bases: TGCGCCAGCAGCCAAGTTAAGGGTCGGACAGGGGTCTACGAGCAGTACTTC. Translated: CASSQVKGRTGVYEQYF. The rearrangement joins TRBV4-1 to TRBJ2-7, with 9 bases that match TRBD1. Losses at the gene ends were 1 base for V and 3 bases for J; bases not matched to a gene: 10. CDR1 and CDR2 from the germline V gene are MGHRA and YSYEKL. There are 17 residues in the CDR3.

The chain joins TRBV5-1 to TRBJ2-7; TRBD2 matches 8 bases. Losses at the gene ends were 0 bases for V and 2 bases for J; bases not matched to a gene: 1. This CDR3 contains 14 residues. Germline V lookup: CDR1 SGHRS, CDR2 YFSETQ. CDR3 in amino acids: CASSLETSAYEQYF. The DNA of the CDR3 is TGCGCCAGCAGCTTGGAGACTAGCGCCTACGAGCAGTACTTC.

The J gene is TRBJ2-1, the V gene TRBV3-1 (or the pseudogene TRBV3-2), with D possibly TRBD2 on 7 matching bases. Germline loops: CDR1 LGHDT, CDR2 YNNKEL (reference sequence). V lost 8 bases to trimming and J lost 6 bases, with 17 bases between them. The CDR3 runs 14 residues. DNA for the CDR3: TGTGCCAGCGGGGGGGGCGCCAGGTCCAATGAGCAGTTCTTC. Its translation: CASGGGARSNEQFF.

A few counts support this clone. The chain combines TRBV24-1 with TRBJ1-3; D not resolved. Germline loops: CDR1 KGHDR, CDR2 SFDVKD. The CDR3 runs to 15 residues. Deletions cut 7 bases from V and 0 bases from J, with 12 bases between. CDR3 coding DNA: TGTGCCACCAGGTTAGGACCGAACTCTGGAAACACCATATATTTT. Its translation: CATRLGPNSGNTIYF.

This chain connects TRBV5-1 to TRBJ2-2; a weak D match, TRBD2 (5 bases). This CDR3 is built from 15 residues. Germline V gene lookup returns CDR1 SGHRS and CDR2 YFSETQ. Between the trimmed V and J ends, which lost 4 bases and 0 bases, there was a span of 10 bases. CDR3 amino acids: CASSDYTANTGELFF. In nucleotides, the CDR3 is TGCGCCAGCAGCGACTATACGGCGAACACCGGGGAGCTGTTTTTT. The variable domain in full, with the rest retrieved from reference TRBV5-1 and TRBJ2-2, is KAGVTQTPRYLIKTRGQQVTLSCSPISGHRSVSWYQQTPGQGLQFLFEYFSETQRNKGNFPGRFSGRQFSNSRSEMNVSTLELGDSALYLCASSDYTANTGELFFGEGSRLTVL.

V usage is TRBV2 and J usage is TRBJ1-1, with TRBD1 identical over 10 bases. This CDR3 has 15 residues. V lost 5 bases, J lost 1 base, and 4 bases stayed unmatched. In germline, CDR1 is SNHLY, CDR2 FYNNEI. CDR3 in DNA: TGTGCCAGCAGTCCGGACAGGGGGAGGAACACTGAAGCTTTCTTT. Protein sequence: CASSPDRGRNTEAFF.

This clone has only one observation. The chain links TRBV11-3 to TRBJ1-2; 8 bases are shared with TRBD1. Looked up from germline, CDR1 is SGHNT and CDR2 is YENEEA. The CDR3 contains 15 residues. Unmatched junction bases numbered 9, after V lost 5 bases and J lost 4 bases. This chain's CDR3 is CASSVGGTGGYGYTF. The CDR3 DNA sequence: TGTGCCAGCAGCGTAGGGGGGACAGGCGGCTATGGCTACACCTTC.

This clone has only a few counts. This sequence joins TRBV19 and TRBJ2-7; 8 bases fit TRBD1. The CDR3 totals 15 residues. The V segment lost 5 bases and the J segment 0 bases; nucleotides outside the gene matches: 6. The germline V gene has CDR1 LNHDA and CDR2 SQIVND (reference sequence). The CDR3 bases are TGTGCCAGTAGTGTCGGACAGGGCAACTCCTACGAGCAGTACTTC. Translation gives CASSVGQGNSYEQYF. The full variable domain, with the rest looked up from reference TRBV19 and TRBJ2-7, is DGGITQSPKYLFRKEGQNVTLSCEQNLNHDAMYWYRQDPGQGLRLIYYSQIVNDFQKGDIAEGYSVSREKKESFPLTVTSAQKNPTAFYLCASSVGQGNSYEQYFGPGTRLTVT.

The chain links TRBV6-5 to TRBJ1-1; D not certain. Trimming took off 5 bases at V and 1 base at J, with 14 bases between the two ends. Germline V CDR1 and CDR2: MNHEY, SVGAGI. The CDR3 spans 15 residues. CDR3 DNA: TGTGCCAGCAGTACCGCCCCGGTTGGGAACACTGAAGCTTTCTTT. This encodes CASSTAPVGNTEAFF.

V usage is TRBV6-5 and J usage is TRBJ1-1; D is possibly TRBD1 (5 bases). In germline, CDR1 is MNHEY, CDR2 SVGAGI. V gave up 6 bases and J gave up 3 bases, with 11 bases separating them. There are 13 residues in the CDR3. The CDR3 here is CASSPGAYTEAFF. Here the CDR3 DNA reads TGTGCCAGCAGCCCCGGGGCCTACACTGAAGCTTTCTTT.

The chain has TRBV2 and TRBJ1-6; no firm D call. CDR3 length: 11 amino acids. The V and J ends lost 3 bases and 10 bases respectively, with 4 bases between them. Germline V CDR1 and CDR2: SNHLY, FYNNEI. The CDR3 DNA reads TGTGCCAGCAGTGAGCGGTCACCCCTCCACTTT. Its translation: CASSERSPLHF.

This rearrangement joins TRBV9 to TRBJ2-5; D might be TRBD1 (7 bases). This CDR3 is built from 14 residues. In germline, CDR1 is SGDLS, CDR2 YYNGEE. V shed 4 bases and J shed 2 bases, with 12 bases lying between them. CDR3 loop: CASSLQGTQETQYF. DNA of the CDR3: TGTGCCAGCAGCTTACAGGGGACTCAAGAGACCCAGTACTTC.

This clone was observed many times. J is TRBJ1-5 and V is TRBV2; D gene uncertain. The CDR3 runs to 16 residues. The V gene's germline CDR1 is SNHLY and CDR2 FYNNEI. V was clipped by 6 bases and J by 2 bases, with 17 bases between them. This CDR3 is CASSSRTDTGNQPQHF. CDR3 nucleotide sequence: TGTGCCAGCAGCTCTCGGACGGATACTGGCAATCAGCCCCAGCATTTT.

The chain recombines TRBV5-6 with TRBJ1-5; D is perhaps TRBD1 (6 bases). Looked up from germline, CDR1 is SGHDT and CDR2 is YYEEEE. V dropped 4 bases and J dropped 7 bases, with 15 bases sitting between them. This CDR3 comprises 14 residues. The DNA for the CDR3 is TGTGCCAGCAGCCAAAGTCGCAGGGGACAGCCCCAGCATTTT. This gives the protein CASSQSRRGQPQHF.

The V and J genes are TRBV6-6 and TRBJ1-1, with D uncertain. This CDR3 contains 13 residues. Trimming removed 5 bases from V and 5 bases from J, with 12 bases in between. Germline V gene sequence: CDR1 MNHNY, CDR2 SVGAGI (reference sequence). DNA for the CDR3: TGTGCCAGCAGTGATACCCGGGTTACTGAAGCTTTCTTT. Translation gives CASSDTRVTEAFF.

The rearrangement links TRBV2 to TRBJ1-2, with no clear D. The CDR3 loop spans 14 amino acids. V gave up 4 bases and J gave up 4 bases, with 13 bases separating them. CDR1 and CDR2 (germline): SNHLY, FYNNEI. The CDR3, as DNA: TGTGCCAGCAGTGGACAACACGGCGTCTATGGCTACACCTTC. Protein product: CASSGQHGVYGYTF.

This clone was seen only a few times. The V call is TRBV5-6, the J call TRBJ1-1; 8 bases agree with TRBD1. CDR1 is SGHDT and CDR2 is YYEEEE in the germline V gene. Unmatched junction bases numbered 9, after V lost 4 bases and J lost 7 bases. The CDR3 extends over 14 amino acids. CDR3 bases: TGTGCCAGCAGCCTCGACAGGGGAAAGGATGAAGCTTTCTTT. Protein: CASSLDRGKDEAFF.

The genes are TRBV19 and TRBJ2-2; 7 bases are a match to TRBD1. The CDR3 runs 16 residues. Trimming at V came to 10 bases and at J to 2 bases, leaving 13 bases not matched to a gene. In germline, CDR1 is LNHDA, CDR2 SQIVND (reference sequence). The DNA for the CDR3 is TGTGCCACCACGTCCCCGGGACAGACCAACACCGGGGAGCTGTTTTTT. This gives the protein CATTSPGQTNTGELFF.

This clone has only a few counts. The J gene is TRBJ1-2, the V gene TRBV27; D is ambiguous. Germline V gives CDR1 MNHEY, CDR2 SMNVEV (reference sequence). The length of the CDR3 is 14 residues. V was trimmed by 2 bases and J by 5 bases, leaving 12 bases between them. The DNA for the CDR3 is TGTGCCAGCAGTTTAAAAGTCATGGGGTATGGCTACACCTTC. Residues: CASSLKVMGYGYTF.

The rearrangement uses TRBV13 and TRBJ2-3; TRBD2 is a possible D gene (7 bases). Germline assignment: CDR1 PRHDT and CDR2 FYEKMQ (reference sequence). V was trimmed by 4 bases and J by 0 bases, leaving 14 bases between them. The CDR3 covers 16 residues. This CDR3 reads CASSSPGGPSTDTQYF. DNA for the CDR3: TGTGCCAGCAGCTCGCCCGGGGGGCCTAGCACAGATACGCAGTATTTT.

The chain links TRBV20-1 to TRBJ1-4, with no clear D. CDR3 size: 10 residues. Germline CDR1 DFQATT, CDR2 SNEGSKA (reference sequence). V was clipped by 6 bases and J by 7 bases, with 6 bases between them. As DNA, the CDR3 is TGCAGTGCCCTAGGTGAAAAACTGTTTTTT. This gives the protein CSALGEKLFF.

The chain recombines TRBV7-9 with TRBJ2-3; 10 bases are shared with TRBD2. Losses at the gene ends were 5 bases for V and 5 bases for J; bases not matched to a gene: 10. Germline CDR1 reads SEHNR; CDR2 reads FQNEAQ (reference sequence). This CDR3 contains 16 residues. The CDR3 spells CASSADRLAGVDTQYF. Here the CDR3 DNA reads TGTGCCAGCAGCGCCGACCGCCTAGCGGGAGTAGATACGCAGTATTTT. The variable domain in full, with the rest retrieved from reference TRBV7-9 and TRBJ2-3, is DTGVSQNPRHKITKRGQNVTFRCDPISEHNRLYWYRQTLGQGPEFLTYFQNEAQLEKSRLLSDRFSAERPKGSFSTLEIQRTEQGDSAMYLCASSADRLAGVDTQYFGPGTRLTVL.

The rearrangement joins TRBV6-2 or TRBV6-3 to TRBJ2-2, with TRBD1 matching 7 bases. Germline V gene lookup returns CDR1 MNHEY and CDR2 SVGEGT. Trimming cost V 2 bases and J 2 bases; bases outside gene matches: 11. CDR3 length: 18 amino acids. The CDR3 is CASSYSAGTDVNTGELFF. CDR3 DNA sequence: TGTGCCAGCAGTTACAGCGCTGGGACAGATGTAAACACCGGGGAGCTGTTTTTT.